This TCR beta chain was recorded in a study of cytomegalovirus exposure and HLA in healthy donors. Regarding the study as a whole: Presence/absence analyses supposed approximately even sequencing depth among donors.

As regards this clone: The antigen is undetermined.

PCR involved 60 Vbeta and 13 Jbeta primers. Libraries were prepared by immunoSEQ multiplex PCR; TCRdb keeps only in-frame clonotypes and omits some of them. Among around 200,000 clones listed, about 69% were seen once. V trimming: 3 bases; J trimming: 9 bases; junction bases outside the gene matches: 8. The CDR3 is 15 residues long. The germline gives CDR1 MNHEY, CDR2 SMNVEV (reference sequence). The TCR sequence derives from a male donor in good health and CMV-seronegative. Sequencing was performed on PBMCs. The chain combines TRBV27 with TRBJ2-1; TRBD1 matches at 10 bases. The DNA for the CDR3 is TGTGCCAGCAGTTTTGGGGGACAGGGGACCGCTGAGCAGTTCTTC. Its translation is CASSFGGQGTAEQFF.